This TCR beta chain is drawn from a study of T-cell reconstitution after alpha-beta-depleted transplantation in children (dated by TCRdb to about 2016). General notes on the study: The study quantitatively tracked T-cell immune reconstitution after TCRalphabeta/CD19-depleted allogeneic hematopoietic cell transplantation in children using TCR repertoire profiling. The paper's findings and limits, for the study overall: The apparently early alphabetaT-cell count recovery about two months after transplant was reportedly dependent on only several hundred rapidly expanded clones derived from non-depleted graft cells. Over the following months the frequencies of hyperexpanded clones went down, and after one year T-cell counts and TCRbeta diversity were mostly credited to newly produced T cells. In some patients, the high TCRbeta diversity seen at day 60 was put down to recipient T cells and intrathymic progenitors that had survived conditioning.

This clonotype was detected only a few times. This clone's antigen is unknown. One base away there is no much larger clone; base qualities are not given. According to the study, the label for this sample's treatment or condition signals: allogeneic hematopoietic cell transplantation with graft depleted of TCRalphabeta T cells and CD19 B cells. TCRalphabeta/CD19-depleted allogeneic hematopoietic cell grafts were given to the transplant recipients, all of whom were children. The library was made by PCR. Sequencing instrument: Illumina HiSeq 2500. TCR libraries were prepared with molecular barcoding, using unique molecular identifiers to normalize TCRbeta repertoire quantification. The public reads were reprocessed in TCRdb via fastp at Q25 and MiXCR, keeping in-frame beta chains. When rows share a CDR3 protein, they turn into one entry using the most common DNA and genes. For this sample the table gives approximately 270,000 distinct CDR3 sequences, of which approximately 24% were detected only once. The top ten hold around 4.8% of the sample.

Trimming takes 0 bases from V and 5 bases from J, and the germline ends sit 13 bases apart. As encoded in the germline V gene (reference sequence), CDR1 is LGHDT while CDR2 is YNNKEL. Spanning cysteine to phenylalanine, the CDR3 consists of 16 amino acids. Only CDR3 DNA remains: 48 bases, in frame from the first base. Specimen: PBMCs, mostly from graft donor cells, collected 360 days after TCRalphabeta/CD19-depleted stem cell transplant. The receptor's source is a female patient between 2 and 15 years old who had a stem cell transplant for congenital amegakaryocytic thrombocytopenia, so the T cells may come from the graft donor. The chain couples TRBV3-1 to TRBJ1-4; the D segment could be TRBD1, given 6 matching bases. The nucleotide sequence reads TGTGCCAGCAGCCAAGATGCGCGGGGGCGGAATGAAAAACTGTTTTTT. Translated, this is CASSQDARGRNEKLFF.